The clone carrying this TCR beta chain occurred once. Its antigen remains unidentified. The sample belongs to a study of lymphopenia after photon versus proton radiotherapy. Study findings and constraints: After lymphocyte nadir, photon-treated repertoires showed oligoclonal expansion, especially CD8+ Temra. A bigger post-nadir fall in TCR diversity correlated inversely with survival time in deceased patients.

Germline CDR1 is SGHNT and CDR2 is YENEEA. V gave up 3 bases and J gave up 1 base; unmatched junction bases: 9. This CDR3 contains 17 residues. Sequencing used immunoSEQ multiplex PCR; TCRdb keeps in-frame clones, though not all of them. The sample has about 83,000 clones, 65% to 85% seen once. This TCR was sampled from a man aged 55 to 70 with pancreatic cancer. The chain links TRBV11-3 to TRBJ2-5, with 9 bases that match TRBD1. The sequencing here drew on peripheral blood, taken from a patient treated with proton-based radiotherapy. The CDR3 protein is CASSLTGGLPRQETQYF. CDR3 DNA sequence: TGTGCCAGCAGCTTGACAGGGGGACTCCCTCGCCAAGAGACCCAGTACTTC.